This T cell receptor (beta chain) was found in a study of T cell clonality in common variable immunodeficiency. Study-wide points: Fewer TCRbeta clones were shared among CVID subjects than controls. Fewer deletions and N-nucleotide insertions were reportedly seen in common variable immunodeficiency TCR beta sequences. CVID subjects had higher TCRbeta clonality than healthy controls, most marked in about a third.

Sequenced by immunoSEQ multiplex PCR; TCRdb stores in-frame clones only, minus some. The profile covers around 45,000 clones, none occurring a single time. The CDR3 has 15 residues. V was clipped by 4 bases and J by 1 base, with 13 bases between them. CDR1 is PRHDT and CDR2 is FYEKMQ in the germline V gene (reference sequence). This clone appeared many times. The antigen is not known. The read comes to an end 3 residues before the CDR3 does, leaving the germline J gene to fill in the end. This TCR was recovered from a person aged 18-69 years in good health. Sequencing was done on a sample of peripheral blood mononuclear cells. The chain links TRBV13 to TRBJ1-2, with D tentatively TRBD1 (5 bases). The CDR3 loop is CASSSMTEINYGYTF. CDR3 DNA, as far as it was read: TGTGCCAGCAGCTCTATGACAGAAATTAACTATGGC.